One sample yielded the 5 T cell receptor beta chains listed below, sequenced in a study of glioma-infiltrating T cells after dendritic cell vaccination. Time point reported: after dendritic cell vaccination, including at tumor progression/relapse. Sequencing used immunoSEQ multiplex PCR; TCRdb keeps in-frame clones, though not all of them. The sample carries roughly 60,000 clones, 86% recorded once. Source: blood, taken after dendritic cell vaccination. All receptors come from a human donor with glioblastoma.

The chain carries TRBV4-1 and TRBJ2-7; 8 bases line up with TRBD2. The length of the CDR3 is 16 residues. CDR1 is MGHRA and CDR2 is YSYEKL in the germline V gene. Trimming at V came to 0 bases and at J to 5 bases, leaving 9 bases not matched to a gene. The CDR3 region is CASSQDAARGANEQYF. The CDR3 region has the DNA TGCGCCAGCAGCCAAGATGCGGCGCGGGGGGCCAACGAGCAGTACTTC.

This clone has a handful of counts. V and J are TRBV27 and TRBJ2-1; possibly TRBD1 for D (6 bases). Per the germline V gene, CDR1 is MNHEY and CDR2 is SMNVEV (reference sequence). Deletions cut 3 bases from V and 2 bases from J, with 14 bases between. The CDR3 totals 16 residues. CDR3 in amino acids: CASSLRQGHAYNEQFF. The CDR3, as DNA: TGTGCCAGCAGTTTGAGGCAGGGGCATGCCTACAATGAGCAGTTCTTC.

The chain employs TRBV30 and TRBJ1-2; perhaps TRBD1 as D (5 bases). With 4 bases removed from V and 4 bases from J, the gap between germline ends came to 22 bases. Germline V gene sequence: CDR1 GTSNPN, CDR2 SVGIG (reference sequence). The CDR3 spans 16 residues. The CDR3 region has the DNA TGTGCCTGGACCCCAATAGGACATCGGTGGGGCTATGGCTACACCTTC. As protein: CAWTPIGHRWGYGYTF.

The J gene is TRBJ1-1, the V gene TRBV10-3, with TRBD1 matching over 7 bases. V was clipped by 10 bases and J by 5 bases; unmatched bases: 10. The germline V gene has CDR1 ENHRY and CDR2 SYGVKD. This CDR3 is 13 amino acids long. The CDR3 region is CATNYRGGTEAFF. The DNA of the CDR3 is TGTGCCACAAACTACAGGGGTGGTACTGAAGCTTTCTTT.

The genes are TRBV5-1 and TRBJ1-1, with TRBD1 matching 12 bases. This CDR3 comprises 17 residues. J lost 1 base, V lost 2 bases, and 6 bases had no gene match. CDR1 is SGHRS and CDR2 is YFSETQ in the germline V gene. The CDR3 sequence: CASSLGPGQGANTEAFF. CDR3 sequence (DNA): TGCGCCAGCAGCTTAGGACCGGGACAGGGGGCGAACACTGAAGCTTTCTTT.